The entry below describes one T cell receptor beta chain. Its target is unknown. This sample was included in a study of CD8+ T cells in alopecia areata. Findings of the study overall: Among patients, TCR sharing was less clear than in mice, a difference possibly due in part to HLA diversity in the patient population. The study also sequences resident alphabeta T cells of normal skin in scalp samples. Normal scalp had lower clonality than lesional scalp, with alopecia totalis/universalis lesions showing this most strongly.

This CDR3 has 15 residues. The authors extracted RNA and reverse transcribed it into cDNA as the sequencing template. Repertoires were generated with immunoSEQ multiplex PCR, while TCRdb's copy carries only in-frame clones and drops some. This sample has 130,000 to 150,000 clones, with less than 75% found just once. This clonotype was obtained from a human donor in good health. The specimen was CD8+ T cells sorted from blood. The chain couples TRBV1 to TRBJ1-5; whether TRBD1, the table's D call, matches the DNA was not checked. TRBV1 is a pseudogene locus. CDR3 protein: CTSSQVQGVDQPQHF. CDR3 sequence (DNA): TGCACCAGCAGCCAAGTACAGGGGGTCGATCAGCCCCAGCATTTT.